Below are 9 T cell receptor beta chains sequenced from a single sample in a study of blood T cell repertoires in COVID-19. Assay: immunoSEQ multiplex PCR; the TCRdb copy retains only in-frame clones and omits some. The table lists 200,000 to 250,000 clones, more than 80% of them singletons. Sequences were obtained from peripheral blood. The receptors derive from a man aged 25 to 40 who had recovered from COVID-19.

This clone was seen just once. The V gene is TRBV6-5, the J gene TRBJ1-1; tentatively, D is TRBD1 (5 bases). The CDR3 extends over 14 amino acids. The germline V and J ends were trimmed by 7 bases and 5 bases, with 17 bases remaining between them. From germline, CDR1 is MNHEY and CDR2 SVGAGI. The CDR3 region has the DNA TGTGCCAGCATAGAACCCGGGGAGGGGACTGAAGCTTTCTTT. Encoded protein: CASIEPGEGTEAFF.

V is TRBV7-9 and J is TRBJ1-2; D not resolved. From germline, CDR1 is SEHNR and CDR2 FQNEAQ (reference sequence). Trimming removed 1 base from V and 4 bases from J, with 4 bases in between. This CDR3 has 12 residues. The CDR3 coding sequence is TGTGCCAGCAGCTTAGGGGCCTATGGCTACACCTTC. As protein: CASSLGAYGYTF.

This chain connects TRBV11-3 to TRBJ2-2; 9 positions agree with TRBD1. V was pared by 5 bases and J by 3 bases, with 4 bases of the junction left unmatched. The germline gives CDR1 SGHNT, CDR2 YENEEA. This CDR3 contains 15 residues. The DNA of the CDR3 is TGTGCCAGCAGCCTTAGGGACAGGGACACCGGGGAGCTGTTTTTT. The encoded protein is CASSLRDRDTGELFF.

V usage is TRBV6-6 and J usage is TRBJ2-7; TRBD1 aligns across 7 bases. V dropped 4 bases and J dropped 6; count of bases not matched to a gene: 9. Germline V gene sequence: CDR1 MNHNY, CDR2 SVGAGI (reference sequence). CDR3 length: 14 residues. The CDR3 coding sequence is TGTGCCAGCAGTTCGACAGGGTTGGTTGGCGAGCAGTACTTC. It codes for CASSSTGLVGEQYF.

The chain recombines TRBV5-1 with TRBJ2-3; D might be TRBD2 (5 bases). The V end was cut by 6 bases, the J end by 3 bases, with 11 bases between. The CDR3 has 13 residues. Germline V lookup: CDR1 SGHRS, CDR2 YFSETQ. The CDR3 DNA is TGCGCCAGCAATCTCCGGGGAACAGATACGCAGTATTTT. The encoded protein is CASNLRGTDTQYF.

CDR3 bases: TGTGCCAGCAGGACAGGCGGGGGAGAGACCCAGTACTTC. Translated, it gives CASRTGGGETQYF. The chain combines TRBV2 with TRBJ2-5; a weak D match, TRBD2 (7 bases). The CDR3 is 13 residues long. Germline assignment: CDR1 SNHLY and CDR2 FYNNEI. V was cut by 6 bases and J by 4 bases, with 12 bases left in between.

The DNA of the CDR3 is TGCAGCGTCGAGGACACCCAAGAGACCCAGTACTTC. The encoded protein is CSVEDTQETQYF. This chain uses TRBV29-1 with TRBJ2-5; a weak D match, TRBD1 (5 bases). V was pared by 6 bases and J by 1 base, with 9 bases between. Looked up from germline, CDR1 is SQVTM and CDR2 is ANQGSEA. The CDR3 has 12 residues.

V is TRBV19 and J is TRBJ2-7; TRBD1 aligns across 8 bases. The CDR3 length is 15 residues. Germline V gene sequence: CDR1 LNHDA, CDR2 SQIVND (reference sequence). With 7 bases clipped from V and 2 bases from J, the junction kept 10 bases outside the gene matches. The CDR3 reads CASTTGTGQPYEQYF. As DNA, the CDR3 is TGTGCCAGTACCACTGGGACAGGACAACCCTACGAGCAGTACTTC. Filled out from reference TRBV19 and TRBJ2-7, the complete variable domain reads DGGITQSPKYLFRKEGQNVTLSCEQNLNHDAMYWYRQDPGQGLRLIYYSQIVNDFQKGDIAEGYSVSREKKESFPLTVTSAQKNPTAFYLCASTTGTGQPYEQYFGPGTRLTVT.

This clone was seen more than once but under ten times. The rearrangement uses TRBV3-1 (or the pseudogene TRBV3-2) and TRBJ1-4; 8 bases align to TRBD1. CDR1 and CDR2 from the germline V gene are LGHDT and YNNKEL (reference sequence). After removal of 1 base from V and 4 bases from J, the junction contained 5 bases not matched to a gene. The length of the CDR3 is 16 residues. The CDR3 is CASSQGVTGGNEKLFF. CDR3 DNA: TGTGCCAGCAGCCAAGGTGTAACAGGGGGTAATGAAAAACTGTTTTTT.